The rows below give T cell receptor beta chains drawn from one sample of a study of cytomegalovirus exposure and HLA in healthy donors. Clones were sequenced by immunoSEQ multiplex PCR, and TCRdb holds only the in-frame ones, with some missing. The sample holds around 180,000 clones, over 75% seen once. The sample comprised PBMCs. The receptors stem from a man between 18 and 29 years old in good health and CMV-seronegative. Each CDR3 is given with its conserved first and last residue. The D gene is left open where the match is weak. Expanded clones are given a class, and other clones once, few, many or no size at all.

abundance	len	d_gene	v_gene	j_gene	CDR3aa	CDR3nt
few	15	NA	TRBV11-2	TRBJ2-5	CASSLGAGAGETQYF	TGTGCCAGCAGCTTAGGGGCGGGGGCGGGAGAGACCCAGTACTTC
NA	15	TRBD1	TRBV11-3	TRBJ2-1	CASSPGTGSFNEQFF	TGTGCCAGCAGCCCCGGGACAGGGTCTTTCAATGAGCAGTTCTTC
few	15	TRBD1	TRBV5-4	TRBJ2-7	CASSSSGTDIYEQYF	TGTGCCAGCAGCTCTTCCGGGACAGATATTTACGAGCAGTACTTC
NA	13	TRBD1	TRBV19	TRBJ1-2	CASSIAGTGGHSF	TGTGCCAGTAGTATAGCAGGGACAGGGGGCCACTCCTTC
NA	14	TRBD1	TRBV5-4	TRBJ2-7	CASRPGQGPYEQYF	TGTGCCAGCAGGCCGGGACAGGGTCCCTACGAGCAGTACTTC
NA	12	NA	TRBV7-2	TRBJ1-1	CASSYSQGLAFF	TGTGCCAGCAGCTACTCCCAGGGATTAGCTTTCTTT
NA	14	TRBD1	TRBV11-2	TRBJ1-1	CASSPTGQGALAFF	TGTGCCAGCAGCCCAACTGGACAGGGGGCCTTAGCTTTCTTT
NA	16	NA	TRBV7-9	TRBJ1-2	CASSLERGSAAYGYTF	TGTGCCAGCAGCTTAGAAAGGGGGTCAGCGGCCTATGGCTACACCTTC
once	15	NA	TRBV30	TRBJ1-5	CAWRGRGGGNQPQHF	TGTGCCTGGAGGGGCCGCGGGGGGGGCAATCAGCCCCAGCATTTT
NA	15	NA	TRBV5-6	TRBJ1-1	CASSPESARWTEAFF	TGTGCCAGCAGCCCAGAATCGGCGCGGTGGACTGAAGCTTTCTTT
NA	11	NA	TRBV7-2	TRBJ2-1	CASSLFDEQFF	TGTGCCAGCAGCTTATTCGATGAGCAGTTCTTC
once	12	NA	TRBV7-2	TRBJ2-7	CASSSNAYEQYF	TGTGCCAGCAGTTCCAATGCCTACGAGCAGTACTTC
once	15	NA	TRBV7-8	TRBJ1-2	CASRGLQRKVYGYTF	TGTGCCAGCAGGGGACTACAGAGGAAGGTATATGGCTACACCTTC
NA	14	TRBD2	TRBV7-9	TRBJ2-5	CASSAGTRVETQYF	TGTGCCAGCAGCGCCGGGACTAGGGTAGAGACCCAGTACTTC
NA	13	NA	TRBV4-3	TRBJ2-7	CASSQDFGDEQYF	TGCGCCAGCAGCCAAGATTTCGGGGACGAGCAGTACTTC
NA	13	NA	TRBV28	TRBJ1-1	CASNGGENTEAFF	TGTGCCAGCAACGGAGGGGAGAACACTGAAGCTTTCTTT
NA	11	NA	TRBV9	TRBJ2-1	CASSVDSEQFF	TGTGCCAGCAGCGTAGACTCCGAGCAGTTCTTC
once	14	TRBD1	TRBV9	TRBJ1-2	CASSPTTGGYGYTF	TGTGCCAGCAGCCCGACTACAGGGGGCTATGGCTACACCTTC
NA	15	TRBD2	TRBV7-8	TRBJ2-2	CASSFKGGHTGELFF	TGTGCCAGCAGCTTCAAGGGAGGGCACACCGGGGAGCTGTTTTTT
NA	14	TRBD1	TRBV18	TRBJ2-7	CASSPEPGGYEQYF	TGTGCCAGCTCACCTGAGCCAGGGGGCTACGAGCAGTACTTC
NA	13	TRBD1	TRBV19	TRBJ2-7	CASSRQGRGEQYF	TGTGCCAGTAGCAGACAGGGTCGAGGGGAGCAGTACTTC
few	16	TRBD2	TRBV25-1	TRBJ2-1	CASSGVAGATNNEQFF	TGTGCCAGCAGCGGGGTAGCGGGGGCAACAAACAATGAGCAGTTCTTC
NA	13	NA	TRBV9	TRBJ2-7	CASSVGRDYEQYF	TGTGCCAGCAGCGTCGGGCGGGACTACGAGCAGTACTTC
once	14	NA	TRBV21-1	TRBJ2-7	CASSSSTGGNEQYF	TGTGCCAGCAGCAGTTCCACTGGGGGGAACGAGCAGTACTTC
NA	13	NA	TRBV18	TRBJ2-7	CASTGSNSYEQYF	TGTGCCAGCACAGGGAGTAACTCCTACGAGCAGTACTTC
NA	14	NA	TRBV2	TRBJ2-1	CASSENPGGNEQFF	TGTGCCAGCAGTGAAAATCCAGGGGGGAATGAGCAGTTCTTC
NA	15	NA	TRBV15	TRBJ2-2	CATSRDRTNTGELFF	TGTGCCACCAGCAGAGACAGGACGAACACCGGGGAGCTGTTTTTT
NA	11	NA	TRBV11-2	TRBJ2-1	CASSLGGLWFF	TGTGCCAGCAGCTTAGGGGGGCTCTGGTTCTTC
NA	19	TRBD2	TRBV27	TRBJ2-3	CASSFDRTWEAGATDTQYF	TGTGCCAGCAGTTTTGACCGTACCTGGGAAGCGGGGGCTACAGATACGCAGTATTTT
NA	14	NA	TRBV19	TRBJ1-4	CASSHTVTNEKLFF	TGTGCCAGTAGTCATACTGTCACGAATGAAAAACTGTTTTTT
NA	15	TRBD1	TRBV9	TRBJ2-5	CASSPGTVAGETQYF	TGTGCCAGCAGCCCTGGGACAGTGGCAGGAGAGACCCAGTACTTC
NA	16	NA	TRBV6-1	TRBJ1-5	CASSEEAGTTGLAKHF	TGTGCCAGCAGTGAAGAGGCAGGGACTACCGGGTTGGCCAAGCATTTT
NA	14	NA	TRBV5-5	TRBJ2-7	CASSLVGRSYEQYF	TGTGCCAGCAGCTTGGTAGGGAGGTCCTACGAGCAGTACTTC
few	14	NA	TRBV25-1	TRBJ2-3	CASSADRFKDTQYF	TGTGCCAGCAGTGCGGACAGATTTAAAGATACGCAGTATTTT
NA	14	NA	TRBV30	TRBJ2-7	CAWSVRVPSYEQYF	TGTGCCTGGAGTGTACGGGTCCCCTCCTACGAGCAGTACTTC
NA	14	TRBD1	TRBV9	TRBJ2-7	CASSLGQITYEQYF	TGTGCCAGCAGCTTGGGACAGATCACCTACGAGCAGTACTTC
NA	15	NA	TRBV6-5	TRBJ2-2	CASSSNTRQFGELFF	TGTGCCAGCAGTTCAAATACTCGCCAATTCGGGGAGCTGTTTTTT
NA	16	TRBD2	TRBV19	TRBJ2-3	CASSSRLAGAPDTQYF	TGTGCCAGTAGTAGCCGGCTAGCGGGAGCCCCAGATACGCAGTATTTT
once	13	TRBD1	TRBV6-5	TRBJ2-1	CASSYFRGNEQFF	TGTGCCAGCAGTTACTTCAGGGGGAATGAGCAGTTCTTC
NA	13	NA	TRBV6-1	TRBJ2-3	CASIIAGTDTQYF	TGTGCCAGCATAATAGCGGGCACAGATACGCAGTATTTT
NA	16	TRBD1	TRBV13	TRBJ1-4	CASSLGVQGAREKLFF	TGTGCCAGCAGCTTAGGCGTTCAGGGGGCACGAGAAAAACTGTTTTTT
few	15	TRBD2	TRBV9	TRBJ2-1	CASTPSGDPYNEQFF	TGTGCCAGCACCCCTAGCGGGGACCCATACAATGAGCAGTTCTTC
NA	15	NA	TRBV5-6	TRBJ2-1	CASSLMVSSYNEQFF	TGTGCCAGCAGCTTGATGGTGAGCTCCTACAATGAGCAGTTCTTC
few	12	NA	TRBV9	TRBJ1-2	CASSERGYGYTF	TGTGCCAGCAGCGAAAGGGGCTATGGCTACACCTTC
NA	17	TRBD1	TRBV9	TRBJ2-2	CASSVTSRDRGTGELFF	TGTGCCAGCAGCGTAACGTCCCGGGACAGGGGTACCGGGGAGCTGTTTTTT
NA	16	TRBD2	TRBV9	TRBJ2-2	CASSVAFAGATGELFF	TGTGCCAGCAGCGTAGCTTTCGCGGGAGCGACCGGGGAGCTGTTTTTT
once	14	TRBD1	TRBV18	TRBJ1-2	CASSPDRDNYGYTF	TGTGCCAGCTCACCGGACAGGGACAACTATGGCTACACCTTC
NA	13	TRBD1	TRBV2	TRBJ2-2	CASRTGQAGELFF	TGTGCCAGCAGGACCGGACAGGCCGGGGAGCTGTTTTTT
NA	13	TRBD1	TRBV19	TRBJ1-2	CASRDRGDYGYTF	TGTGCCAGTAGGGACAGGGGGGACTATGGCTACACCTTC
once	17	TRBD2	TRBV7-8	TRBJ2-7	CASSQDAGGLQGYEQYF	TGTGCCAGCAGCCAAGACGCGGGAGGGCTTCAAGGCTACGAGCAGTACTTC
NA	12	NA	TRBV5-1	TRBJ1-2	CASSLGGFGYTF	TGCGCCAGCAGCTTGGGAGGGTTTGGCTACACCTTC